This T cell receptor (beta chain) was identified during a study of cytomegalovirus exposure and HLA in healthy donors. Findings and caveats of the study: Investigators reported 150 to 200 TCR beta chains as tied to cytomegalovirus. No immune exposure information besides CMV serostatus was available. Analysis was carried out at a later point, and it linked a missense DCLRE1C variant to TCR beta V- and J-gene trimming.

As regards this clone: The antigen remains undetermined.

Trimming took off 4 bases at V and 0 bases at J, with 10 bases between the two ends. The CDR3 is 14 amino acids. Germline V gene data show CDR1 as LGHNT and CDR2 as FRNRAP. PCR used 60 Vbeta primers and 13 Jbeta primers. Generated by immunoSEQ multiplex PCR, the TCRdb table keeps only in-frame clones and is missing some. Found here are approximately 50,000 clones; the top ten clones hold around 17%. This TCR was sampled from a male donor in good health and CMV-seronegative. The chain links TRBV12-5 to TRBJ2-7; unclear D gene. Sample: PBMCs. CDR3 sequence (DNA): TGTGCTAGTGGTTCTCTAACGGTCTCCTACGAGCAGTACTTC. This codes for CASGSLTVSYEQYF.